The 9 T cell receptor beta chains below all came from one sample that was sequenced in a study of cytomegalovirus exposure and HLA in healthy donors (dated by TCRdb to about 2017). Library generation was performed with the immunoSEQ multiplex PCR assay. For the multiplex PCR, a mixture combining 60 forward primers for TCR Vbeta segments and 13 reverse primers for TCR Jbeta segments was used. TCRdb holds this immuneACCESS table with in-frame rearrangements only. Some clones are missing; in checked studies, unresolved V genes explain under half, and the rest has no known cause. Present in this sample are about 150,000 clones, approximately 80% of which were seen just once. 5.6% of the sample is taken by the ten largest. Sequencing was performed on PBMCs. All receptors derive from a middle-aged woman in good health and CMV-seropositive.

The chain uses TRBV21-1 and TRBJ1-2; TRBD1 was called by the table and not checked on the DNA. TRBV21-1 corresponds to a pseudogene. This CDR3 has 13 amino acids. CDR3 protein: CASSRDRRYGYTF. The CDR3 DNA reads as TGTGCCAGCAGCAGGGACAGGAGGTATGGCTACACCTTC.

About this clone: A junction end diverges from the germline sequence, so it may reflect a read error. The chain joins TRBV7-2 to TRBJ1-1; D is possibly TRBD1 (6 bases). The germline gives CDR1 SGHTA, CDR2 FQGNSA. The CDR3 totals 13 residues. DNA of the CDR3: TGTGCCAGCAACTTACGTCGGGACACCGAAGCTTTCTTT. It encodes CASNLRRDTEAFF.

The chain joins TRBV5-1 to TRBJ2-5; 7 nucleotides match TRBD1. CDR3 length equals 14 residues. Losses at the gene ends were 2 bases for V and 2 bases for J; bases not matched to a gene: 3. Germline CDR1 is SGHRS and CDR2 is YFSETQ. The CDR3 bases are TGCGCCAGCAGCTTACCGGGACAGCAAGAGACCCAGTACTTC. Residues: CASSLPGQQETQYF.

The chain links TRBV5-1 to TRBJ2-5, with 11 bases matching TRBD2. The CDR3 runs 15 residues. With V trimmed by 4 bases and J by 4 bases, 6 bases remained unmatched. Germline V gene data show CDR1 as SGHRS and CDR2 as YFSETQ. The CDR3 loop is CASSLGTSGLETQYF. The CDR3 nucleotides are TGCGCCAGCAGCCTGGGGACTAGCGGCTTAGAGACCCAGTACTTC.

This clone was counted a few times. This rearrangement joins TRBV28 to TRBJ2-7; 7 positions agree with TRBD1. Losses at the gene ends were 9 bases for V and 3 bases for J; bases not matched to a gene: 5. The germline V gene has CDR1 MDHEN and CDR2 SYDVKM. This CDR3 has 12 amino acids. CDR3 loop: CASTGTDYEQYF. The CDR3 nucleotides are TGTGCCAGTACCGGGACAGACTACGAGCAGTACTTC.

This chain uses TRBV27 with TRBJ2-2; weak D call: TRBD1 (6 bases). Trimming removed 6 bases at V and 5 bases at J, with 19 bases between. The CDR3 is 16 amino acids. Looked up from germline, CDR1 is MNHEY and CDR2 is SMNVEV (reference sequence). The CDR3, as DNA: TGTGCCAGCAGGACCGATAAGAGGGGGTATACCGGGGAGCTGTTTTTT. Protein product: CASRTDKRGYTGELFF.

The chain joins TRBV5-1 to TRBJ2-1; 9 bases agree with TRBD2. V shed 0 bases, J shed 4 bases, and the junction held 14 bases outside the gene matches. Per the germline V gene, CDR1 is SGHRS and CDR2 is YFSETQ. This CDR3 has 19 amino acids. The CDR3 region is CASSLVVVLGTSRYNEQFF. The CDR3 nucleotides read TGCGCCAGCAGCTTGGTCGTGGTACTTGGGACTAGCCGGTACAATGAGCAGTTCTTC.

This clone showed up just a few times. The genes are TRBV5-6 and TRBJ2-3, with TRBD2 identical over 14 bases. Germline CDR1 and CDR2: SGHDT and YYEEEE. J gave up 5 bases and V 0 bases, and 8 bases lay outside the gene matches. CDR3 size: 18 residues. The CDR3 coding sequence is TGTGCCAGCAGCTTGGGGGGGGCCGGACTAGCGGGAGGAGATACGCAGTATTTT. Amino acids: CASSLGGAGLAGGDTQYF.

J is TRBJ2-5 and V is TRBV29-1; 9 nucleotides agree with TRBD1. The DNA end is a closer match to TRBJ2-7, so the J assignment may be wrong. Germline assignment: CDR1 SQVTM and CDR2 ANQGSEA. This CDR3 has 14 residues. The CDR3 region is CSVAGTGTSYEQYF. CDR3 in DNA: TGCAGCGTAGCCGGGACAGGGACCTCCTACGAGCAGTACTTC.